Each of the 22 T cell receptor beta chains below was sequenced from the same sample in a study of blood T cells in healthy people across ages. The authors ran a second PCR of about 7 to 11 cycles using a sample-barcoded 5' primer and a J-beta primer mix. One entry per CDR3 protein, called by TCRdb with MiXCR from the 5' RACE reads. The data show over 600,000 distinct CDR3 sequences, more than 55% seen once. The sample taken for sequencing was blood. The receptors here all came from a man aged 35-49 years in good health.

This clonotype has a handful of counts. The rearrangement links TRBV28 to TRBJ2-5; 7 bases fit TRBD1. CDR1 is MDHEN and CDR2 is SYDVKM in the germline V gene. The ends lost 4 bases at V and 4 bases at J; junction bases unmatched: 15. This CDR3 has 17 residues. CDR3 bases: TGTGCCAGCAGTTCGCCGAAAAAGGGGGCGCGCGGAGAGACCCAGTACTTC. It translates to CASSSPKKGARGETQYF. Complete variable domain (other parts from reference TRBV28 and TRBJ2-5): DVKVTQSSRYLVKRTGEKVFLECVQDMDHENMFWYRQDPGLGLRLIYFSYDVKMKEKGDIPEGYSVSREKKERFSLILESASTNQTSMYLCASSSPKKGARGETQYFGPGTRLLVL.

The chain links TRBV2 to TRBJ2-3; 9 nucleotides align to TRBD1. CDR1 is SNHLY, CDR2 FYNNEI, per germline. CDR3 size: 15 residues. V shed 4 bases, J shed 3 bases, and the junction held 5 bases outside the gene matches. The CDR3 reads CASSGGQGMTDTQYF. The CDR3, as DNA: TGTGCCAGCAGTGGGGGACAGGGAATGACAGATACGCAGTATTTT.

This chain links TRBV20-1 with TRBJ2-5, with 8 bases matching TRBD1. V gave up 6 bases and J gave up 4 bases; unmatched junction bases: 16. The CDR3 has 16 residues. CDR1 is DFQATT, CDR2 SNEGSKA, per germline (reference sequence). The CDR3 nucleotides are TGCAGTGCCCAGCCCGCGACAGGGGTGGTGGGAGAGACCCAGTACTTC. It encodes CSAQPATGVVGETQYF.

In this sample, this clonotype turned up a few times. The chain carries TRBV4-3 and TRBJ2-5; D is uncertain. V dropped 0 bases and J dropped 5 bases, with 10 bases sitting between them. In germline, CDR1 is LGHNA, CDR2 YSLEER. CDR3 length: 14 amino acids. CDR3 sequence: CASSQDRVTETQYF. CDR3 nucleotide sequence: TGCGCCAGCAGCCAAGATAGGGTTACCGAGACCCAGTACTTC.

About this clonotype: One base away lies a much larger clone, so this may be a sequencing read error. The chain couples TRBV7-8 to TRBJ2-1, with a weak D call TRBD2 (7 bases). The V end lost 2 bases, the J end lost 6 bases, and 8 bases lay between the germline ends. The CDR3 is made up of 13 amino acids. The germline CDR1 and CDR2 sequences are SGHVS and FQNEAQ. CDR3 residues: CASSLRGANEQFF. CDR3 coding DNA: TGTGCCAGCAGCTTACGGGGGGCCAATGAGCAGTTCTTC.

This chain joins TRBV12-3 or TRBV12-4 and TRBJ1-2, with D tentatively TRBD1 (5 bases). V was pared by 4 bases and J by 5 bases, with 14 bases between. The CDR3 covers 14 residues. This CDR3 is CASSWGGPVYGYTF. CDR3 sequence (DNA): TGTGCCAGCAGTTGGGGGGGTCCCGTGTATGGCTACACCTTC.

This clonotype was counted ten times or more. The chain couples TRBV11-1 to TRBJ2-3; tentatively, D is TRBD1 (5 bases). This CDR3 region has 15 residues. CDR1 SGHAT and CDR2 FQDESV come from the germline V gene (reference sequence). V was shortened by 5 bases and J by 5 bases, with 17 bases between the two germline ends. CDR3 sequence reads: CASSLKGSWGDTQYF. The DNA for the CDR3 is TGTGCCAGCAGCCTAAAGGGGTCATGGGGAGATACGCAGTATTTT.

The V and J genes are TRBV10-3 and TRBJ2-7; weak D call: TRBD1 (6 bases). CDR1 is ENHRY, CDR2 SYGVKD, per germline. There are 13 residues in the CDR3. The V end lost 4 bases, the J end lost 2 bases, and 9 bases lay between the germline ends. CDR3 DNA: TGTGCCATCAGTGGGACAGCAACCTACGAGCAGTACTTC. Protein sequence: CAISGTATYEQYF.

This sequence joins TRBV28 and TRBJ1-5, with a tentative D call TRBD1 (6 bases). V lost 2 bases and J 5 bases, leaving 16 bases between the germline ends. There are 16 residues in the CDR3. Germline lookup yields CDR1 MDHEN and CDR2 SYDVKM. CDR3 amino acids: CASSLNGGGAYQPQHF. In DNA form, the CDR3 reads TGTGCCAGCAGTTTAAACGGTGGGGGCGCCTATCAGCCCCAGCATTTT.

CDR3 residues: CSVRDRDYGYTF. The DNA for the CDR3 is TGCAGCGTTAGGGACCGGGACTATGGCTACACCTTC. The V call is TRBV29-1, the J call TRBJ1-2; tentative D call: TRBD1 (5 bases). Germline V gene lookup returns CDR1 SQVTM and CDR2 ANQGSEA. The CDR3 contains 12 residues. V shed 5 bases and J shed 3 bases, with 10 bases lying between them.

The chain employs TRBV12-3 or TRBV12-4 and TRBJ2-7, with unresolved D. Judging by the DNA end, TRBJ2-5 fits better; the J call may be wrong. This CDR3 spans 11 amino acids. CDR3 bases: TGTGCCCGCCGCGATTGGGGGACCCAGTACTTC. Encoded protein: CARRDWGTQYF.

V gene TRBV20-1 combines with J gene TRBJ2-7; 8 bases are a match to TRBD1. V shed 0 bases, J shed 5 bases, and the junction held 12 bases outside the gene matches. The CDR3 spans 16 residues. The germline gives CDR1 DFQATT, CDR2 SNEGSKA (reference sequence). CDR3 sequence (DNA): TGCAGTGCTAGAGATGGGCGCGGGACAGGAATTGACGAGCAGTACTTC. Its protein is CSARDGRGTGIDEQYF.

This clonotype was counted between two and nine times. Here the CDR3 reads CASSSELIVDEQFF. The CDR3 DNA reads as TGTGCCAGCAGCTCCGAACTTATAGTGGATGAGCAGTTCTTC. The V gene is TRBV7-3, the J gene TRBJ2-1; no firm D call. This CDR3 has 14 amino acids. Looked up from germline, CDR1 is SGHTA and CDR2 is FQGTGA. Trimming removed 4 bases at V and 8 bases at J, with 15 bases between.

V usage is TRBV4-3 and J usage is TRBJ2-1; 12 positions match TRBD1. Germline CDR1 is LGHNA and CDR2 is YSLEER. V gave up 4 bases and J gave up 7 bases; unmatched junction bases: 14. This CDR3 contains 18 residues. This CDR3 reads CASSPGQGALTSGNEQFF. The DNA of the CDR3 is TGCGCCAGCAGCCCGGGACAGGGGGCATTGACTAGCGGGAATGAGCAGTTCTTC.

The chain joins TRBV10-3 to TRBJ2-7, with 7 positions matching TRBD1. The V gene end was trimmed by 2 bases and the J gene end by 3 bases; junction bases not matched to a gene: 4. This CDR3 has 14 amino acids. Per germline, CDR1 ENHRY and CDR2 SYGVKD. In DNA, the CDR3 is TGTGCCATCAGTGAGAGACAGGGAATCTACGAGCAGTACTTC. Translated: CAISERQGIYEQYF.

The rearrangement joins TRBV29-1 to TRBJ2-4; D might be TRBD1 (6 bases). V dropped 3 bases and J dropped 0 bases, with 18 bases sitting between them. Germline assignment: CDR1 SQVTM and CDR2 ANQGSEA. This CDR3 is 17 amino acids long. In DNA form, the CDR3 reads TGCAGCGTTGAGTCGTGGACAGCGCCTCTAGCCAAAAACATTCAGTACTTC. Protein: CSVESWTAPLAKNIQYF.

This clonotype was detected only a few times. The chain recombines TRBV7-2 with TRBJ2-1, with D perhaps TRBD2 (6 bases). The CDR3 covers 13 residues. V was trimmed by 3 bases and J by 13 bases, leaving 16 bases between them. Per germline, CDR1 SGHTA and CDR2 FQGNSA. The chain's CDR3 is CASSFGLDYSQFF. The DNA for the CDR3 is TGTGCCAGCAGCTTCGGACTGGACTATAGCCAGTTCTTC.

This chain links TRBV20-1 with TRBJ2-1, with D possibly being TRBD1 (7 bases). Trimming removed 7 bases from V and 5 bases from J, with 18 bases in between. The CDR3 is 14 amino acids. Per the germline V gene, CDR1 is DFQATT and CDR2 is SNEGSKA (reference sequence). CDR3 protein: CSVRRGLRNNEQFF. CDR3 in DNA: TGCAGTGTTAGGAGGGGGCTCAGGAACAATGAGCAGTTCTTC.

Concerning this clonotype itself: Mismatch with germline at one junction end may stem from a read error. The chain joins TRBV7-2 to TRBJ1-2; TRBD1 might be the D (5 bases). The CDR3 runs 14 residues. CDR1 and CDR2 from the germline V gene are SGHTA and FQGNSA. CDR3 protein: CACSQRSGGYGYTF. CDR3 DNA sequence: TGTGCCTGCAGCCAAAGATCCGGGGGGTATGGCTACACCTTC.

The rearrangement joins TRBV12-3 or TRBV12-4 to TRBJ2-7, with D unresolved. This CDR3 is built from 12 residues. V shed 3 bases and J shed 7 bases, with 10 bases lying between them. Written as DNA, the CDR3 is TGTGCCAGCAGTTTGATCGGCGTGGAGCAGTACTTC. It encodes CASSLIGVEQYF.

The rearrangement uses TRBV20-1 and TRBJ2-6; TRBD2 aligns across 8 bases. Germline lookup yields CDR1 DFQATT and CDR2 SNEGSKA (reference sequence). V lost 1 base, J lost 2 bases, and 10 bases stayed unmatched. The CDR3 is 18 residues long. DNA for the CDR3: TGCAGTGCTAGAGGCGGGGCGGGAGGTAACACTGGGGCCAACGTCCTGACTTTC. Its protein product is CSARGGAGGNTGANVLTF.

This clonotype has a count of ten or more. The rearrangement links TRBV15 to TRBJ2-3; 7 nucleotides match TRBD2. The length of the CDR3 is 15 residues. Unmatched junction bases numbered 15, after V lost 11 bases and J lost 4 bases. Germline assignment: CDR1 LNHNV and CDR2 YYDKDF (reference sequence). The CDR3 sequence: CAASTSRSNADTQYF. CDR3 in DNA: TGTGCCGCCTCGACTAGCAGGAGTAATGCAGATACGCAGTATTTT.